The entry below describes one TCR beta chain. What it binds is unknown. This CDR3 has 16 residues. V gave up 4 bases and J gave up 0 bases, with 14 bases separating them. Germline assignment: CDR1 MNHEY and CDR2 SMNVEV (reference sequence). The sample comes from a study of T cell responses to AZD1222 COVID-19 vaccine. Study-wide background: Second-dose schedules of about 4 or about 12 weeks were combined.

Study-wide results and limits: Sampling captured repertoires only after the peak T cell response. When two AZD1222 doses had been given, Spike-specific TCR breadth and depth rose.

Using immunoSEQ multiplex PCR, the repertoire was profiled, and TCRdb retains in-frame clones only, with some absent. Among roughly 97,000 clones, about 87% were seen once, and the ten largest hold about 8.7%. The clonotype comes from an adult in good health. The specimen was peripheral blood, collected on day 0 of AZD1222 vaccination. V is TRBV27 and J is TRBJ2-3, with D perhaps TRBD1 or TRBD2 (6 bases each). In DNA form, the CDR3 reads TGTGCCAGCAGTTCGGGGTGGGGGGCTAGCACAGATACGCAGTATTTT. Translated, it gives CASSSGWGASTDTQYF.